This TCR beta chain was identified during a study of blood T cell repertoires in COVID-19. Study-level background: Samples came from the United States, Italy and Spain, spanning acute and convalescent COVID-19. The analysed material was cDNA or gDNA that came from T cells, B-cell-depleted T cells, or PBMCs.

Per germline, CDR1 SGHRS and CDR2 YFSETQ. With V trimmed by 1 base and J by 0 bases, 7 bases remained unmatched. CDR3 length equals 16 residues. Study processing details: Amplification from reference gene primers served as the basis for estimated nucleated cell counts. This table comes from immunoSEQ multiplex PCR, and its TCRdb copy is limited to in-frame clones, with some not included. From that table come the V and J calls and clone size; the DNA was used to work out D and trimming. This sample carries 170,000 or so clones, almost 85% of them seen once, and the ten largest clones take roughly an eighth.

This chain links TRBV5-1 with TRBJ2-7; 7 positions match TRBD1. Material: peripheral blood. The source is a man younger than 35 with active or convalescent COVID-19. The CDR3 loop is CASSLFFGQDSYEQYF. The CDR3 DNA reads TGCGCCAGCAGCTTGTTTTTCGGACAGGACTCCTACGAGCAGTACTTC.